This T cell receptor beta chain stems from a study of CD8+CD57+ T cells in acquired aplastic anemia. Study information: There were about 10.8 million reads, on average, for CD4+ cells from healthy donors. The study's findings and limits: Common to patients and controls were approximately 30 CD8+ CDR3 sequences.

A word on this clonotype: Its antigen remains unidentified.

The J segment lost 14 bases and the V segment lost 0 bases, leaving 10 bases of the junction unmatched. Germline V lookup: CDR1 LNHNV, CDR2 YYDKDF (reference sequence). The CDR3 consists of 14 residues. Genomic DNA provided the template from which TCR beta VDJ and CDR3 profiles were obtained. Each CDR3 protein is one row after TCRdb ran MiXCR on the reads. The table records 100,000 to 150,000 distinct CDR3 sequences, 48% of them present only once. Sequencing was carried out using sorted CD4+, CD8+, or CD8+CD57+ T cells (not recorded which) from PBMCs. The clonotype was recovered from a human donor in good health, serving as a control. This rearrangement joins TRBV15 to TRBJ1-2; 9 bases align to TRBD1. CDR3 residues: CATSRDLWDRVFTF. The CDR3 DNA reads as TGTGCCACCAGCAGAGATCTTTGGGACAGGGTTTTTACCTTC.